The clone carrying this TCR beta chain was recorded only once. These data originate in a study of blood T cell repertoires in COVID-19. Study-wide background: PBMCs, B-cell-depleted T cells, or T cells were the source of the cDNA or gDNA that made up the material.

Sequencing was performed with immunoSEQ multiplex PCR; in TCRdb, only in-frame clones are kept and a portion is missing. The sample has more than 120,000 clones, around 90% seen once. V shed 6 bases and J shed 1 base, with 3 bases lying between them. In germline, CDR1 is SQVTM, CDR2 ANQGSEA. The CDR3 is 10 amino acids. This chain connects TRBV29-1 to TRBJ1-1; no clear D. The sample consisted of peripheral blood. The TCR originated in a human donor in a cohort sampled during active COVID-19. Here the CDR3 reads CSVQNTEAFF. The CDR3 nucleotides read TGCAGCGTCCAGAACACTGAAGCTTTCTTT. Using reference TRBV29-1 and TRBJ1-1 for the parts outside the CDR3, the full variable domain is SAVISQKPSRDICQRGTSLTIQCQVDSQVTMMFWYRQQPGQSLTLIATANQGSEATYESGFVIDKFPISRPNLTFSTLTVSNMSPEDSSIYLCSVQNTEAFFGQGTRLTVV.